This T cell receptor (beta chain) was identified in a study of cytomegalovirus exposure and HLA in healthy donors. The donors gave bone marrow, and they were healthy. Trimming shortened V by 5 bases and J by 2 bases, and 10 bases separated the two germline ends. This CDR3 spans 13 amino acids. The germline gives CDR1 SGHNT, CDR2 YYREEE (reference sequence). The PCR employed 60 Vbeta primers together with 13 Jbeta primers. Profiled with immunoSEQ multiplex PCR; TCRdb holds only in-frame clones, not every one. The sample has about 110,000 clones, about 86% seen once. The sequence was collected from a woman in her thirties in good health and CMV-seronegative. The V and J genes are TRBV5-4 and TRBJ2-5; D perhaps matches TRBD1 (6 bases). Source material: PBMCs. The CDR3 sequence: CASRPGQQETQYF. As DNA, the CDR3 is TGTGCCAGCAGACCGGGACAACAAGAGACCCAGTACTTC. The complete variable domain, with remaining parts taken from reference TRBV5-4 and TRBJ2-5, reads ETGVTQSPTHLIKTRGQQVTLRCSSQSGHNTVSWYQQALGQGPQFIFQYYREEENGRGNFPPRFSGLQFPNYSSELNVNALELDDSALYLCASRPGQQETQYFGPGTRLLVL.